Below are 4 T cell receptor beta chains sequenced from a single sample in a study of T cells in Graves' hyperthyroidism and ophthalmopathy. It was RNA transcripts that yielded the amplified TCR beta CDR3 regions. Primed by the HTBI set, a first-round RT-PCR was run on the TCR CDR3. Using its own MiXCR run on the multiplex PCR reads, TCRdb lists one record per CDR3 protein. The sample carries some 720,000 distinct CDR3 sequences, about a sixth recorded once. The sequencing input was blood. All receptors come from a man younger than 35 with Graves' hyperthyroidism.

V usage is TRBV20-1 and J usage is TRBJ2-3; 7 bases align to TRBD2. Germline CDR1 is DFQATT and CDR2 is SNEGSKA (reference sequence). This CDR3 has 15 residues. With 3 bases clipped from V and 2 bases from J, the junction kept 8 bases outside the gene matches. DNA of the CDR3: TGCAGTGCTAGGAAAGGCGGGAGCTACACAGATACGCAGTATTTT. This codes for CSARKGGSYTDTQYF.

This clonotype was counted many times. The chain carries TRBV11-2 and TRBJ2-3, with 7 bases aligning to TRBD2. V trimming: 1 base; J trimming: 2 bases; junction bases outside the gene matches: 6. The CDR3 covers 16 residues. Germline lookup yields CDR1 SGHAT and CDR2 FQNNGV. The CDR3 here is CASSLVLSGNTDTQYF. DNA of the CDR3: TGTGCCAGCAGCTTAGTTCTAAGCGGGAACACAGATACGCAGTATTTT.

V is TRBV28 and J is TRBJ1-1; no clear D. This CDR3 is 14 amino acids long. In germline, CDR1 is MDHEN, CDR2 SYDVKM. Trimming shortened V by 5 bases and J by 1 base, and 11 bases separated the two germline ends. The CDR3 DNA is TGTGCCAGCAGTGCGCCGACTGAGAACACTGAAGCTTTCTTT. Protein product: CASSAPTENTEAFF. The variable domain in full, with the rest retrieved from reference TRBV28 and TRBJ1-1, is DVKVTQSSRYLVKRTGEKVFLECVQDMDHENMFWYRQDPGLGLRLIYFSYDVKMKEKGDIPEGYSVSREKKERFSLILESASTNQTSMYLCASSAPTENTEAFFGQGTRLTVV.

The table lists this clonotype with many counts. This rearrangement joins TRBV7-9 to TRBJ1-2; D is perhaps TRBD1 (5 bases). The CDR3 has 15 residues. Germline V gives CDR1 SEHNR, CDR2 FQNEAQ (reference sequence). The V end lost 5 bases, the J end lost 7 bases, and 20 bases lay between the germline ends. CDR3 in amino acids: CASSPRAREGSGYTF. Here the CDR3 DNA reads TGTGCCAGCAGCCCGAGGGCCAGGGAAGGTAGTGGCTACACCTTC.